Listed below are T cell receptor beta chains from one sample, sequenced in a study of CD8+CD57+ T cells in acquired aplastic anemia. TCRdb re-called the reads with MiXCR, one entry per CDR3 protein. The data hold a few hundred thousand distinct CDR3 sequences, with roughly 61% observed a single time. Sequenced input: sorted CD4+, CD8+, or CD8+CD57+ T cells (not recorded which) from PBMCs. These receptors were obtained from a human donor with aplastic anemia. CDR3s include the opening cysteine and the closing phenylalanine or tryptophan. Fields, in order: V gene, clone size, D gene, J gene, CDR3 length, CDR3 DNA, CDR3 protein. D genes are given only for firm matches. Some rows mark clone size as missing; the rest say once, few, many or name a class of expanded clone.

TRBV5-1,many,TRBD2,TRBJ2-1,17,TGCGCCAGCAGCATGGGACTAGCGGGGGGGATTTACAATGAGCAGTTCTTC,CASSMGLAGGIYNEQFF
TRBV24-1,NA,NA,TRBJ2-2,13,TGTGCCACCCGGGACTTGAACACCGGGGAGCTGTTTTTT,CATRDLNTGELFF
TRBV10-3,NA,TRBD1,TRBJ2-7,15,TGTGCCATCAGTGAGCCTGACAGGGGGCGCAGCGAGCAGTACTTC,CAISEPDRGRSEQYF
TRBV2,many,NA,TRBJ1-2,13,TGTGCCAGCAGTGAGGGCAGGGGCTATGGCTACACCTTC,CASSEGRGYGYTF
TRBV29-1,NA,TRBD1,TRBJ1-4,14,TGCAGCGTTGGGGGACAGGCAATTAATGAAAAACTGTTTTTT,CSVGGQAINEKLFF
TRBV10-3,NA,NA,TRBJ2-7,13,TGTGCCATCAGTGAGGGGGCCGGTTACGAGCAGTACTTC,CAISEGAGYEQYF
TRBV10-2,NA,TRBD2,TRBJ2-3,13,TGCGCCAGCAAGGGAGGGGGCACAGATACGCAGTATTTT,CASKGGGTDTQYF
TRBV28,NA,NA,TRBJ2-7,15,TGTGCCAGCACCTTCCCCTATTGGGCCTTAGGCGAGCAGTACTTC,CASTFPYWALGEQYF
TRBV7-9,NA,TRBD1,TRBJ1-6,13,TGTGCCAGCAGTTATGACAGGGTACAACCCCTCCACTTT,CASSYDRVQPLHF
TRBV7-9,few,NA,TRBJ2-2,13,TGTGCCATCATCCAGGGGGGCCCCGGGGAGCTGTTTTTT,CAIIQGGPGELFF
TRBV6-1,many,NA,TRBJ1-3,16,TGTGCCAGCAGTGGGTCAGCAGCCGGCTCTGGAAACACCATATATTTT,CASSGSAAGSGNTIYF
TRBV12-3/TRBV12-4,many,NA,TRBJ1-1,14,TGTGCCAGCAGTTTAGGGGAGGCGAACACTGAAGCTTTCTTT,CASSLGEANTEAFF
TRBV3-1,many,NA,TRBJ2-1,15,TGTGCCAGCAGCCAATTAGGGCCCGGGGACAATGAGCAGTTCTTC,CASSQLGPGDNEQFF
TRBV6-2/TRBV6-3,NA,NA,TRBJ2-5,15,TGTGCCAGCAGTTACTTGGGACCAGGGGCAGAGACCCAGTACTTC,CASSYLGPGAETQYF
TRBV29-1,many,NA,TRBJ2-4,15,TGCAGCGTTACGCCATTGGGAGGAGTCGGAAACATTCAGTACTTC,CSVTPLGGVGNIQYF
TRBV10-3,NA,TRBD1,TRBJ2-2,15,TGTGCCATCAGCGGCCGGACAGGGAACACCGGGGAGCTGTTTTTT,CAISGRTGNTGELFF
TRBV2,NA,TRBD2,TRBJ2-7,14,TGTGCCACCAACCTAGCGGGAGGGTCCTACGAGCAGTGCTTC,CATNLAGGSYEQCF
TRBV7-2,NA,TRBD1,TRBJ1-5,16,TGTGCCAGCAGCTCCACATGGGCAGGGGGCATTCAGCCCCAGCATTTT,CASSSTWAGGIQPQHF
TRBV6-6,NA,NA,TRBJ2-7,13,TGTGCCAGCAGTTACGGGTCCTTCTACGAGCAGTACTTC,CASSYGSFYEQYF
TRBV14,NA,NA,TRBJ2-5,15,TGTGCCAGCAGCCAATCGGTGCAGTACCAAGAGACCCAGTACTTC,CASSQSVQYQETQYF